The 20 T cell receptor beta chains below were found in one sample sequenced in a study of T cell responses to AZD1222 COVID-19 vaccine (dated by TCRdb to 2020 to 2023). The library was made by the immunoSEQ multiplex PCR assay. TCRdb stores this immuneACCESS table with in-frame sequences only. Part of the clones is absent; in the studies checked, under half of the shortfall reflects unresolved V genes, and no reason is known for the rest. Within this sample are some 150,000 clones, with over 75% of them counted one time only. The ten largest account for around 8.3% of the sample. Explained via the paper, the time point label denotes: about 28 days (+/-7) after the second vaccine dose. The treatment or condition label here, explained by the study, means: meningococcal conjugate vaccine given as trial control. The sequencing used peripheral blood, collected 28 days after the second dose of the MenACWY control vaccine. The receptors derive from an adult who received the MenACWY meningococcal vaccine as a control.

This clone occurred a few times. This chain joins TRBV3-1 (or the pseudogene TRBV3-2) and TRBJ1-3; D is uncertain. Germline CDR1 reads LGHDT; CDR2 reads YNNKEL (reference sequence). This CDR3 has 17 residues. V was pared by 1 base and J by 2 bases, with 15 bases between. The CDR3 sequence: CASSQGRPGFTGNTIYF. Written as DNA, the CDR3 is TGTGCCAGCAGCCAAGGGAGACCGGGTTTTACTGGAAACACCATATATTTT.

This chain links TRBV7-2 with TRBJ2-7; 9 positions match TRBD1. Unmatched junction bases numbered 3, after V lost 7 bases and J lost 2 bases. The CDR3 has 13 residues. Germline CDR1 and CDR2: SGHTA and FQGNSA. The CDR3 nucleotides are TGTGCCAGCACGGGGACAGGGCCCTACGAGCAGTACTTC. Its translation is CASTGTGPYEQYF.

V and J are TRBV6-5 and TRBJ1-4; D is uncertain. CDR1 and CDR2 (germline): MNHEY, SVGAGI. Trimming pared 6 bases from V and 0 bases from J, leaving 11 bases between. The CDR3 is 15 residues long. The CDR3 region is CASRSFQATNEKLFF. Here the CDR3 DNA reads TGTGCCAGCAGAAGTTTTCAGGCAACTAATGAAAAACTGTTTTTT.

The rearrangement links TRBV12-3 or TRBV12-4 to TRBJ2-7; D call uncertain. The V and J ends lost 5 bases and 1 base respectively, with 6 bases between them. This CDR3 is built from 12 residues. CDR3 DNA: TGTGCCAGCAGTCCCCGTTCCTACGAGCAGTACTTC. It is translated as CASSPRSYEQYF.

The CDR3 here is CASSQQGAGGNQPQHF. Written as DNA, the CDR3 is TGTGCCAGCTCACAGCAGGGGGCCGGTGGCAATCAGCCCCAGCATTTT. This rearrangement joins TRBV18 to TRBJ1-5, with TRBD1 matching 8 bases. Trimming at V came to 4 bases and at J to 2 bases, leaving 7 bases not matched to a gene. The CDR3 length is 16 residues. Germline assignment: CDR1 KGHSH and CDR2 LQKENI.

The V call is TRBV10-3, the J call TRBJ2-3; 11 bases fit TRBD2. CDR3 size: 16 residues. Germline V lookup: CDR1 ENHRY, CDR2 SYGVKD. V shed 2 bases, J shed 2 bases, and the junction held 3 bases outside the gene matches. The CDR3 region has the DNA TGTGCCATCAGTGAGCTAGCGGGGGGCCTCACAGATACGCAGTATTTT. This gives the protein CAISELAGGLTDTQYF.

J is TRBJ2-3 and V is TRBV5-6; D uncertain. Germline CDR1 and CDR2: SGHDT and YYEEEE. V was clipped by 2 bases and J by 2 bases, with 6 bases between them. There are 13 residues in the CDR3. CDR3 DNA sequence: TGTGCCAGCAGCTTTTTTTCCACAGATACGCAGTATTTT. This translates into CASSFFSTDTQYF. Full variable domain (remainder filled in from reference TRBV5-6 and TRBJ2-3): DAGVTQSPTHLIKTRGQQVTLRCSPKSGHDTVSWYQQALGQGPQFIFQYYEEEERQRGNFPDRFSGHQFPNYSSELNVNALLLGDSALYLCASSFFSTDTQYFGPGTRLTVL.

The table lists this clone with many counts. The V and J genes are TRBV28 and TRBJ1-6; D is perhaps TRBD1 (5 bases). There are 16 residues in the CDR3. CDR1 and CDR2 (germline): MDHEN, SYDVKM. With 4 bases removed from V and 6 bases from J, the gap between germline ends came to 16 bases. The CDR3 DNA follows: TGTGCCAGCAGTTCCGGCGGGGGGGTTTTTAATTCACCCCTCCACTTT. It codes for CASSSGGGVFNSPLHF. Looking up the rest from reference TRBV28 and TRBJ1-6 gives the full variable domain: DVKVTQSSRYLVKRTGEKVFLECVQDMDHENMFWYRQDPGLGLRLIYFSYDVKMKEKGDIPEGYSVSREKKERFSLILESASTNQTSMYLCASSSGGGVFNSPLHFGNGTRLTVT.

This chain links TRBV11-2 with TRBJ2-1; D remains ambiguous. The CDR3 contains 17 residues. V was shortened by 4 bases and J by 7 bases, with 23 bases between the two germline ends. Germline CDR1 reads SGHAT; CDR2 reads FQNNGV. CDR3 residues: CASSSPRLGSGTNEQFF. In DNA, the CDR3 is TGTGCCAGCAGCTCCCCCAGGTTAGGGTCGGGTACAAATGAGCAGTTCTTC.

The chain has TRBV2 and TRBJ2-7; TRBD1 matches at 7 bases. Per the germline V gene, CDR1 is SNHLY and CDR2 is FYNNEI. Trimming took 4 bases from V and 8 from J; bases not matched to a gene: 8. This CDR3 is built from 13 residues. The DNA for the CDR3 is TGTGCCAGCAGTGGGGGTCGACAGGGCCAGCAGTACGTC. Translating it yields CASSGGRQGQQYV.

CDR3: CATSRGLAGLLQYF. The DNA for the CDR3 is TGTGCCACCTCCCGGGGGCTAGCGGGACTCTTGCAGTACTTC. V and J are TRBV21-1 and TRBJ2-7; the table's D call TRBD2 went unverified against the DNA. TRBV21-1 is listed as a pseudogene. CDR3 length equals 14 residues.

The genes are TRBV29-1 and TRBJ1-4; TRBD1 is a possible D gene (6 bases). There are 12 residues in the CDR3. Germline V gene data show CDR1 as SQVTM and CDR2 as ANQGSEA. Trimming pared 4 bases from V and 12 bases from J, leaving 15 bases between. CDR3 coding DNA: TGCAGCGTTGGGACAGCCCTCCAGGAACTGTTTTTT. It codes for CSVGTALQELFF.

The CDR3 sequence is CALAVYNSPLHF. CDR3 bases: TGTGCTTTAGCAGTTTATAATTCACCCCTCCACTTT. The chain employs TRBV2 and TRBJ1-6, with D hard to call. There are 12 residues in the CDR3. Germline assignment: CDR1 SNHLY and CDR2 FYNNEI.

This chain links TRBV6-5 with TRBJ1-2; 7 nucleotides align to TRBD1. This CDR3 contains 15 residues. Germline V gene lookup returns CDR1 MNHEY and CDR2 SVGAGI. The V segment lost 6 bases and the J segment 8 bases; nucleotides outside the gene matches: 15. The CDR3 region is CASRPSGQRQGGYTF. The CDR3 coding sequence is TGTGCCAGCAGACCCTCGGGACAGCGTCAGGGGGGCTACACCTTC.

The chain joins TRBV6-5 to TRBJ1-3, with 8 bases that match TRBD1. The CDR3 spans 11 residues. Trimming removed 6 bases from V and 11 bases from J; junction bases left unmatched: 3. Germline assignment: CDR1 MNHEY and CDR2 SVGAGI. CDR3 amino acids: CASRDRAAIYF. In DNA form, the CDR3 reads TGTGCCAGCAGGGACAGGGCGGCCATATATTTT.

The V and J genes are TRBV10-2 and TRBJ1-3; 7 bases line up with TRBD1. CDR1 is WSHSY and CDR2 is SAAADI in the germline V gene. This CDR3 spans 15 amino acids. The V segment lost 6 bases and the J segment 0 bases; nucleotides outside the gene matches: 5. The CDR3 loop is CASRQGTSSGNTIYF. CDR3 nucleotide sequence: TGCGCCAGCAGACAGGGGACGAGCTCTGGAAACACCATATATTTT.

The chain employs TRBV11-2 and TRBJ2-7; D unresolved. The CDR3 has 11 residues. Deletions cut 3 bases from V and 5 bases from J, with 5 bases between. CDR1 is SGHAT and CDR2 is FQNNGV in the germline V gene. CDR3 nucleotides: TGTGCCAGCAGCTTCGTAAACGAGCAGTACGTC. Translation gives CASSFVNEQYV.

The CDR3 spells CAILSIYGYTF. CDR3 coding DNA: TGTGCCATCCTTTCTATTTATGGCTACACCTTC. The chain couples TRBV6-5 to TRBJ1-2; D is uncertain. V was clipped by 10 bases and J by 5 bases, with 11 bases between them. Germline CDR1 is MNHEY and CDR2 is SVGAGI. CDR3 length equals 11 residues.

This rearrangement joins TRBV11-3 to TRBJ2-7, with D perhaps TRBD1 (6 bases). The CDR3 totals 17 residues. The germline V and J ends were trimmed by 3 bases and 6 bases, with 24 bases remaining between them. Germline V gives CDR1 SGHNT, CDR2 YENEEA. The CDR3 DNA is TGTGCCAGCAGCTTGTTTGGGGGCGGGTCACTTAAGTCCGAGCAGTACTTC. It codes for CASSLFGGGSLKSEQYF.

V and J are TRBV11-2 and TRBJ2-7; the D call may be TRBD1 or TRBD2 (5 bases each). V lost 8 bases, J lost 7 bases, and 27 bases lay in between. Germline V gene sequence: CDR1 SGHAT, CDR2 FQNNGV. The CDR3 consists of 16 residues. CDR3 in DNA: TGTGCCAGCTCCAACTCGCCCGGGGCCAACCAAGAAGAGCAGTACTTC. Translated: CASSNSPGANQEEQYF.